Shown below are 28 T cell receptor beta chains from a single sample sequenced in a study of early stage breast cancer tumors. Profiled with immunoSEQ multiplex PCR; TCRdb holds only in-frame clones, not every one. The table records several thousand clones, about 66% of them present only once. Sequenced: breast tumor tissue. The receptors were sampled from a person between 45 and 65 years old with breast cancer.

The genes are TRBV29-1 and TRBJ1-1; 10 bases fit TRBD1. The germline CDR1 and CDR2 sequences are SQVTM and ANQGSEA. Trimming took 5 bases from V and 3 from J; bases not matched to a gene: 9. This CDR3 spans 15 amino acids. The CDR3 spells CSVPRQGAPDTEAFF. In DNA form, the CDR3 reads TGCAGCGTTCCACGACAGGGGGCGCCTGACACTGAAGCTTTCTTT.

The rearrangement uses TRBV7-2 and TRBJ2-5; TRBD2 matches at 10 bases. V lost 6 bases and J lost 5; bases outside the gene matches: 6. The CDR3 is 14 residues long. Germline lookup yields CDR1 SGHTA and CDR2 FQGNSA. CDR3 in DNA: TGTGCCAGCAGAATAGCGGGGGGCAGGGAGACCCAGTACTTC. Encoded protein: CASRIAGGRETQYF.

V gene TRBV7-8 combines with J gene TRBJ2-1, with 13 bases lining up with TRBD2. Germline V lookup: CDR1 SGHVS, CDR2 FQNEAQ. CDR3 length equals 15 residues. The J segment lost 10 bases and the V segment lost 1 base, leaving 4 bases of the junction unmatched. The CDR3 region is CASSLVGTSGIEQFF. CDR3 DNA: TGTGCCAGCAGCTTAGTCGGGACTAGCGGGATAGAGCAGTTCTTC.

DNA of the CDR3: TGTGCCAGCTACATTACGGGTAACACAGATACGCAGTATTTT. Translation gives CASYITGNTDTQYF. The chain employs TRBV5-5 and TRBJ2-3; no clear D. Germline V gene sequence: CDR1 SGHKS, CDR2 YYEKEE (reference sequence). V was trimmed by 7 bases and J by 2 bases, leaving 14 bases between them. The CDR3 runs 14 residues.

This chain joins TRBV5-4 and TRBJ2-7; TRBD1 aligns across 7 bases. Germline loops: CDR1 SGHNT, CDR2 YYREEE (reference sequence). There are 15 residues in the CDR3. V lost 2 bases to trimming and J lost 7 bases; unmatched junction nucleotides: 12. As DNA, the CDR3 is TGTGCCAGCAGCTTAAGTAAGGACAGGTGGTGGGAGCAGTACTTC. Amino acid sequence: CASSLSKDRWWEQYF.

This clone is medium-sized in the sample. V usage is TRBV19 and J usage is TRBJ2-3, with D maybe TRBD2 (5 bases). The CDR3 extends over 12 amino acids. Germline V gene lookup returns CDR1 LNHDA and CDR2 SQIVND (reference sequence). V lost 3 bases and J lost 7, with 8 bases in between. The DNA for the CDR3 is TGTGCCAGTAGTATTGAGGGAAATACGCAGTATTTT. The encoded protein is CASSIEGNTQYF.

The J gene is TRBJ1-1, the V gene TRBV18; possibly TRBD1 for D (5 bases). The ends were cut back, 3 bases at V and 7 bases at J, with 9 bases in the middle. The CDR3 covers 12 residues. Germline V gene data show CDR1 as KGHSH and CDR2 as LQKENI. CDR3 nucleotide sequence: TGTGCCAGCTCACCGGTGACAGATGAAGCTTTCTTT. Protein: CASSPVTDEAFF.

This chain joins TRBV2 and TRBJ1-1; D unclear. The CDR3 length is 14 residues. Trimming removed 0 bases at V and 6 bases at J, with 11 bases between. Germline-derived CDR1 and CDR2 are SNHLY and FYNNEI. CDR3 amino acids: CASSEAKGAAEAFF. DNA of the CDR3: TGTGCCAGCAGTGAAGCGAAGGGTGCGGCTGAAGCTTTCTTT. The full variable domain, with the rest looked up from reference TRBV2 and TRBJ1-1, is EPEVTQTPSHQVTQMGQEVILRCVPISNHLYFYWYRQILGQKVEFLVSFYNNEISEKSEIFDDQFSVERPDGSNFTLKIRSTKLEDSAMYFCASSEAKGAAEAFFGQGTRLTVV.

This clone was seen more than once but under ten times. The CDR3 loop is CASSLYRGGQPQHF. The CDR3 nucleotides are TGTGCCAGCAGTTTATATCGGGGTGGTCAGCCCCAGCATTTT. The chain carries TRBV28 and TRBJ1-5; D not resolved. The CDR3 has 14 amino acids. V gave up 1 base and J gave up 6 bases, with 10 bases separating them. Germline loops: CDR1 MDHEN, CDR2 SYDVKM.

This clone was counted a single time. A read error may produce the germline difference seen at one junction end. The rearrangement uses TRBV19 and TRBJ1-2; D is possibly TRBD1 (6 bases). Germline values: CDR1 LNHDA, CDR2 SQIVND (reference sequence). This CDR3 comprises 10 residues. CDR3 DNA: TGTGCCAGTAATCGACAGGTCTATTCCTTC. This codes for CASNRQVYSF.

This clone was seen only a few times. This chain links TRBV19 with TRBJ2-1, with 7 bases lining up with TRBD2. The CDR3 covers 14 residues. The germline CDR1 and CDR2 sequences are LNHDA and SQIVND (reference sequence). Losses at the gene ends were 8 bases for V and 2 bases for J; bases not matched to a gene: 6. The CDR3 sequence: CASRPSGTYNEQFF. The DNA of the CDR3 is TGTGCCAGTCGGCCTAGCGGAACCTACAATGAGCAGTTCTTC.

The chain joins TRBV6-4 to TRBJ2-2; TRBD2 aligns across 11 bases. This CDR3 has 17 residues. The ends lost 4 bases at V and 2 bases at J; junction bases unmatched: 6. The germline V gene has CDR1 MRHNA and CDR2 SNTAGT. The CDR3, as DNA: TGTGCCAGCAGTGTCACTAGCGGGGGCGTCAACACCGGGGAGCTGTTTTTT. Its translation: CASSVTSGGVNTGELFF.

J is TRBJ1-6 and V is TRBV28; possibly TRBD1 for D (5 bases). The germline gives CDR1 MDHEN, CDR2 SYDVKM. V shed 3 bases and J shed 12 bases, with 21 bases lying between them. CDR3 length: 16 amino acids. The CDR3 coding sequence is TGTGCCAGCAGTTTGGCGCGAACCGGGACCCGACTACCCCTCCACTTT. This encodes CASSLARTGTRLPLHF.

The rearrangement joins TRBV11-2 to TRBJ2-5; 8 nucleotides align to TRBD1. CDR1 is SGHAT and CDR2 is FQNNGV in the germline V gene. V lost 1 base, J lost 2 bases, and 3 bases stayed unmatched. This CDR3 contains 15 residues. Here the CDR3 reads CASSLAGGLQETQYF. As DNA, the CDR3 is TGTGCCAGCAGCTTAGCAGGGGGCCTACAAGAGACCCAGTACTTC.

V and J are TRBV19 and TRBJ1-1, with D perhaps matching TRBD1 (5 bases). The CDR3 is 14 residues long. V was trimmed by 1 base and J by 5 bases, leaving 11 bases between them. CDR1 LNHDA and CDR2 SQIVND come from the germline V gene (reference sequence). CDR3 region: CASSIGGGETEAFF. The CDR3 bases are TGTGCCAGTAGTATAGGTGGAGGGGAGACTGAAGCTTTCTTT.

The chain combines TRBV28 with TRBJ2-3; 7 bases match TRBD2. The CDR3 has 16 residues. Trimming at V came to 6 bases and at J to 3 bases, leaving 12 bases not matched to a gene. Germline CDR1 is MDHEN and CDR2 is SYDVKM. CDR3 sequence (DNA): TGTGCCAGCAGACCGGGAGCTGGCGGGGGAACAGATACGCAGTATTTT. Translated: CASRPGAGGGTDTQYF.

The chain couples TRBV28 to TRBJ2-1; 15 bases match TRBD2. This CDR3 spans 22 amino acids. From germline, CDR1 is MDHEN and CDR2 SYDVKM. V trimming: 3 bases; J trimming: 5 bases; junction bases outside the gene matches: 20. CDR3 DNA sequence: TGTGCCAGCAGTTTTGGGAGTGGACTAGCGGGGGGGCTTGACGGGTATAACAATGAGCAGTTCTTC. It specifies CASSFGSGLAGGLDGYNNEQFF.

The rearrangement links TRBV7-8 to TRBJ2-7; 9 bases are shared with TRBD1. Trimming took 5 bases from V and 4 from J; bases not matched to a gene: 9. CDR3 length equals 15 residues. CDR1 and CDR2 from the germline V gene are SGHVS and FQNEAQ. As DNA, the CDR3 is TGTGCCAGCAGCCCGAGGACAGGGGCGGAATACGAGCAGTACTTC. Its translation is CASSPRTGAEYEQYF.

This clone is a singleton in its sample. The genes are TRBV7-2 and TRBJ2-2; 10 positions agree with TRBD2. V lost 2 bases, J lost 7 bases, and 10 bases stayed unmatched. Germline assignment: CDR1 SGHTA and CDR2 FQGNSA. There are 17 residues in the CDR3. The CDR3 bases are TGTGCCAGCAGCTTATTAGCGGGAGGTCGGGTCGGCGGGGAGCTGTTTTTT. Translating it yields CASSLLAGGRVGGELFF.

The J gene is TRBJ2-4, the V gene TRBV11-2; 10 positions agree with TRBD2. Germline-derived CDR1 and CDR2 are SGHAT and FQNNGV. The CDR3 is made up of 16 amino acids. After removal of 1 base from V and 5 bases from J, the junction contained 5 bases not matched to a gene. The CDR3 sequence is CASSLAPTSGQNIQYF. CDR3 DNA sequence: TGTGCCAGCAGCTTAGCCCCGACTAGCGGGCAAAACATTCAGTACTTC.

This chain connects TRBV4-1 to TRBJ1-1, with D possibly matching TRBD1 (6 bases). Germline CDR1 and CDR2: MGHRA and YSYEKL. The CDR3 covers 17 residues. The ends were cut back, 4 bases at V and 1 base at J, with 19 bases in the middle. The CDR3 bases are TGCGCCAGCAGCCCCCCCCCAAGGGGGGCCGGGAACACTGAAGCTTTCTTT. Translation gives CASSPPPRGAGNTEAFF.

This chain links TRBV4-1 with TRBJ1-4, with D maybe TRBD1 (5 bases). The CDR3 totals 19 residues. The V gene's germline CDR1 is MGHRA and CDR2 YSYEKL. V was shortened by 0 bases and J by 1 base, with 18 bases between the two germline ends. CDR3 DNA: TGCGCCAGCAGCCAAGAGAGAGTCTTTCCGGGGGTAACTAATGAAAAACTGTTTTTT. This codes for CASSQERVFPGVTNEKLFF.

J is TRBJ2-1 and V is TRBV11-1; TRBD2 might be the D (7 bases). Germline V lookup: CDR1 SGHAT, CDR2 FQDESV (reference sequence). The CDR3 has 14 amino acids. V lost 5 bases and J lost 8, with 16 bases in between. CDR3 nucleotides: TGTGCCAGCAGCCCTAGGGGGGGAGGGTATGAGCAGTTCTTC. Residues: CASSPRGGGYEQFF.

This clone was seen only once. The rearrangement links TRBV4-3 to TRBJ2-1, with 13 bases lining up with TRBD2. This CDR3 comprises 18 residues. Trimming took 3 bases from V and 7 from J; bases not matched to a gene: 12. Germline V gene sequence: CDR1 LGHNA, CDR2 YSLEER. The CDR3 region is CASSHQAGTSGIVNEQFF. The CDR3 DNA follows: TGCGCCAGCAGCCATCAAGCCGGGACTAGCGGGATTGTAAATGAGCAGTTCTTC.

This clone is a singleton in its sample. The chain recombines TRBV7-9 with TRBJ1-3; no firm D call. V was cut by 1 base and J by 2 bases, with 15 bases left in between. Germline values: CDR1 SEHNR, CDR2 FQNEAQ (reference sequence). The CDR3 extends over 17 amino acids. The CDR3 sequence is CASSLVYGGGTGNTIYF. CDR3 in DNA: TGTGCCAGCAGCTTAGTTTACGGCGGCGGGACTGGAAACACCATATATTTT.

The V and J genes are TRBV6-4 and TRBJ2-5; 9 nucleotides line up with TRBD1. Germline loops: CDR1 MRHNA, CDR2 SNTAGT. The junction had 7 bases not matched to a gene; V was cut back by 6 bases and J by 5 bases. The CDR3 length is 14 residues. CDR3 sequence (DNA): TGTGCCAGCAGCTGGTACAGGGGGCTGGAGACCCAGTACTTC. Translated, it gives CASSWYRGLETQYF.

The chain recombines TRBV4-3 with TRBJ2-1, with TRBD2 matching 13 bases. CDR1 is LGHNA and CDR2 is YSLEER in the germline V gene. V shed 0 bases and J 8 bases; nucleotides not matched to a gene: 10. The CDR3 length is 18 residues. CDR3 DNA sequence: TGCGCCAGCAGCCAAGATTCGGGTACTAGCGGGAGGGCCGATGAGCAGTTCTTC. Its translation: CASSQDSGTSGRADEQFF.

This rearrangement joins TRBV27 to TRBJ1-6; 8 positions match TRBD1. CDR1 is MNHEY and CDR2 is SMNVEV in the germline V gene (reference sequence). The CDR3 sequence is 16 residues long. The V and J ends lost 2 bases and 9 bases, in that order; junction bases with no gene match: 9. CDR3 nucleotide sequence: TGTGCCAGCAGTTTAGCCGACAGGGGATGGAGTTCACCCCTCCACTTT. Translation: CASSLADRGWSSPLHF.